Described below is a single T cell receptor beta chain sequence and its context. As processed by the authors: Reference gene primers were amplified, and this amplification served to estimate nucleated cell counts. Sequencing was performed with immunoSEQ multiplex PCR; in TCRdb, only in-frame clones are kept and a portion is missing. Clonal size and the V and J genes are those of that table, whereas D and trimming came from the DNA. The sample has hundreds of thousands of clones, approximately 85% seen once. This specimen comes from a study of blood T cell repertoires in COVID-19. Across the study: Some COVID-19 samples were acute and others convalescent; all came from the United States, Italy and Spain. The analysed material was cDNA or gDNA that came from T cells, B-cell-depleted T cells, or PBMCs.

Germline V gene sequence: CDR1 KGHSH, CDR2 LQKENI. This CDR3 spans 15 amino acids. V dropped 2 bases and J dropped 0 bases, with 9 bases sitting between them. Source material: peripheral blood. This clonotype was obtained from a man in his fifties with active or convalescent COVID-19. The rearrangement links TRBV18 to TRBJ2-3; possible D gene TRBD2, 5 bases. The CDR3 nucleotides are TGTGCCAGCTCACCAGACGGACTTAGCACAGATACGCAGTATTTT. This translates into CASSPDGLSTDTQYF.